The clone carrying this T cell receptor beta chain came up once. Antigen specificity is unknown. Germline CDR1 reads DFQATT; CDR2 reads SNEGSKA (reference sequence). Trimming removed 1 base at V and 5 bases at J, with 5 bases between. The CDR3 sequence is 11 residues long. The data derive from a study of long-term antiretroviral therapy in people with HIV. General study results and limits: Clonotypes expanded prior to ART showed repertoire dominance at all sampled time points. Documentation of ART adherence, viral resistance or therapy changes was absent. HIV repertoires spanned tighter CDR3 length ranges than controls did.

Cryopreserved PBMC numbered roughly 1-10 million per sample before DNA extraction. The run of the v3.0 immunoSEQ assay was at survey level. TCRdb's table, derived via immunoSEQ multiplex PCR, lists solely in-frame clones and lacks some. Of fewer than 20,000 clones in the sample, around 94% were seen once. This sequence was found in a woman between 45 and 65 years old with HIV. Sequencing was performed on unsorted PBMCs, taken around 6.5 years after starting antiretroviral therapy. J is TRBJ1-1 and V is TRBV20-1; the D is unclear. The chain's CDR3 is CSARGGTEAFF. The DNA of the CDR3 is TGCAGTGCTAGAGGAGGGACTGAAGCTTTCTTT.